This TCR beta chain was sequenced in a study of tumor and adjacent non-tumor tissue in lung cancer. Study as a whole: Aged about 31 to 80 years, patients included 10 men and 4 or 5 women with stage I to III disease. Around 4.2 million productive TCRbeta reads were obtained per sample on average.

A modified ARM-PCR protocol with three rounds of nested PCR amplified TCRbeta. One entry per CDR3 protein, called by TCRdb with MiXCR from the multiplex PCR reads. Among more than 120,000 distinct CDR3 sequences listed, approximately 72% were seen once. In germline, CDR1 is LGHNA, CDR2 YNFKEQ. This CDR3 comprises 16 residues. Trimming cost V 1 base and J 0 bases; bases outside gene matches: 5. In its sample, this clonotype was seen a few times. RNA was extracted from bulk tissue without any cell sorting. Newly diagnosed lung cancer patients had thoracic surgery in China, August–late 2014, without prior chemotherapy.

The chain carries TRBV4-2 and TRBJ2-7; 8 bases map to TRBD2. Sequences were obtained from lung tumor tissue. The source is a man aged 60-69 years with small cell lung cancer. This chain's CDR3 is CASSQAGGGLSYEQYF. Here the CDR3 DNA reads TGTGCCAGCAGCCAAGCGGGCGGGGGGCTCTCCTACGAGCAGTACTTC.